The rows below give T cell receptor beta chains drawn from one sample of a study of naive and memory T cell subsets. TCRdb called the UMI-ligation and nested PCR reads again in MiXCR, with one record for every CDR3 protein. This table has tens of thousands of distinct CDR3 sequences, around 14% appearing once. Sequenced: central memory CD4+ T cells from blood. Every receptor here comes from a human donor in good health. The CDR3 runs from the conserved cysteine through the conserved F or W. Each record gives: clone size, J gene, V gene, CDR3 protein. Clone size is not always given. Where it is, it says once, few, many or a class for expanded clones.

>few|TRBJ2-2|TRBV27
CASSRMIRASNTGELFF
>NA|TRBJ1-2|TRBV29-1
CSVNPAWGYGYTF
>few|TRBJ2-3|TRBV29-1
CSVGFSGSGDTQYF
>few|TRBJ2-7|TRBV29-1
CSVVASVVYEQYF
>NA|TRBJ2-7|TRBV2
CASNKDTYEQYF
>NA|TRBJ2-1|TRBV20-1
CSAPDGGRKNNEQFF
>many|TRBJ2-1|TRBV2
CASSESGIPYNEQFF
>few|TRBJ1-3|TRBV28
CASSLGPISSGNTIYF
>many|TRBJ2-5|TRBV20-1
CSARFSSGVGTQYF
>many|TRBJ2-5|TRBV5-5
CASSGSWTALGETQYF
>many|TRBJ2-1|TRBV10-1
CASKRAVDDEQFF
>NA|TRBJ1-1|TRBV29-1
CSVTSRQGTTEAFF
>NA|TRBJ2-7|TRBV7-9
CASSLVRDIAYEQYF
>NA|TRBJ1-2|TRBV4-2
CASSQEMQGNYGYTF
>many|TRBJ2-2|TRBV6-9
CASSREREKNTGELFF
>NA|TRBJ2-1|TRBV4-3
CASSYGTGGSYNEQFF
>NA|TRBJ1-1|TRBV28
CASIYSEQAFF